This T cell receptor beta chain was captured in a study of T cells after yellow fever vaccination. Study-level information: Those fractions that held only low numbers of cells were prepared using the SMART-Seq v4 Ultra Low Input RNA kit. Broader study findings: Reappearance after the booster was seen for most primary-vaccination clones, at 95% to 98% CD4 and around 90% CD8. FACS-sorted repertoires could harbor abundant contaminating bulk-population clonotypes.

UMIs and a universal primer site were added when TCR cDNA was made by 5'RACE template switching. Each CDR3 protein is one row after TCRdb ran MiXCR on the 5' RACE reads. The table has about 300,000 distinct CDR3 sequences, 6.8% seen once. This clonotype appeared many times. The antigen is not known. The sequence derives from a man aged 18 to 29 who received the YFV17D yellow fever vaccine. The sample here was PBMCs, taken about 49 days after the first yellow fever vaccination.

The CDR3 loop reads CASSFTGTGGNTEAFF. The CDR3 DNA reads TGTGCCAGCAGTTTTACCGGGACAGGGGGTAACACTGAAGCTTTCTTT. The V call is TRBV27, the J call TRBJ1-1; TRBD1 matches 11 bases. The germline V gene has CDR1 MNHEY and CDR2 SMNVEV (reference sequence). The CDR3 covers 16 residues. V was clipped by 3 bases and J by 2 bases; unmatched bases: 5.